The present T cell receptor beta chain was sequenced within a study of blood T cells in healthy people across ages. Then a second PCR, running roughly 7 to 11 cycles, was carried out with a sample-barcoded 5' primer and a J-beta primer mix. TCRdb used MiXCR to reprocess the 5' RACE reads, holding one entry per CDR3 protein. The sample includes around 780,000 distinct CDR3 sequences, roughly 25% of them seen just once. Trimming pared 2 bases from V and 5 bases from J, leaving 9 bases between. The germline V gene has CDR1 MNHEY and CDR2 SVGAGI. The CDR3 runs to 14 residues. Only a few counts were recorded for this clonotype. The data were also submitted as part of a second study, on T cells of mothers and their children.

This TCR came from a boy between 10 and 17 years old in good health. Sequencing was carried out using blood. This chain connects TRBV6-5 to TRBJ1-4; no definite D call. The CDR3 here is CASSYQAQNEKLFF. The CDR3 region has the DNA TGTGCCAGCAGTTACCAAGCGCAAAATGAAAAACTGTTTTTT.